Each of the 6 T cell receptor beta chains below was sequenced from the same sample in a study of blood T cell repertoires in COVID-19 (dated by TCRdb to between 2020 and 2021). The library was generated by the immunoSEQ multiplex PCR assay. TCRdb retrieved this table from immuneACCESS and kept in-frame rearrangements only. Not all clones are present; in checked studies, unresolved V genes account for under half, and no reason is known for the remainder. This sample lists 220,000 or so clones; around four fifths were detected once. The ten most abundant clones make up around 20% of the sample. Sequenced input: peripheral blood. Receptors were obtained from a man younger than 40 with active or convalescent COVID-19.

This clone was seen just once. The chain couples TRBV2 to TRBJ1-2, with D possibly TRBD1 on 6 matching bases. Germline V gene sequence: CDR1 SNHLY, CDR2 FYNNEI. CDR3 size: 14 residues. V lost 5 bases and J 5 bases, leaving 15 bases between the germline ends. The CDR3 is CASSRDNPSYGYTF. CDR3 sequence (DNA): TGTGCCAGCAGTCGGGACAACCCAAGTTATGGCTACACCTTC.

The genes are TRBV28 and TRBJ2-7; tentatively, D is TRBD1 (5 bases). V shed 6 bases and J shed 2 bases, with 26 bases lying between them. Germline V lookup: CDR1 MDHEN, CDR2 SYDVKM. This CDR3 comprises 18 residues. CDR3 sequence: CASSESPGLGALTYEQYF. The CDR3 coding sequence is TGTGCCAGCAGCGAAAGCCCTGGCCTTGGGGCTTTGACCTACGAGCAGTACTTC.

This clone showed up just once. CDR3 protein: CASSVRGSGGAQETQYF. In nucleotides, the CDR3 is TGTGCCAGCAGCGTAAGGGGTAGCGGGGGGGCACAGGAGACCCAGTACTTC. The chain recombines TRBV9 with TRBJ2-5; 11 nucleotides line up with TRBD2. The CDR3 is 17 amino acids. Germline-derived CDR1 and CDR2 are SGDLS and YYNGEE. Trimming removed 1 base from V and 5 bases from J; junction bases left unmatched: 10. Filled out from reference TRBV9 and TRBJ2-5, the complete variable domain reads DSGVTQTPKHLITATGQRVTLRCSPRSGDLSVYWYQQSLDQGLQFLIQYYNGEERAKGNILERFSAQQFPDLHSELNLSSLELGDSALYFCASSVRGSGGAQETQYFGPGTRLLVL.

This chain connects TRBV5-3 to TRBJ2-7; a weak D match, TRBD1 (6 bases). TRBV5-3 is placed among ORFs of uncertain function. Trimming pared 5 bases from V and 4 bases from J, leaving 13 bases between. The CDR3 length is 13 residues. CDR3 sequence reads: CARSPDSVYEQYF. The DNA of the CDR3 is TGTGCCAGAAGTCCGGACAGCGTATACGAGCAGTACTTC.

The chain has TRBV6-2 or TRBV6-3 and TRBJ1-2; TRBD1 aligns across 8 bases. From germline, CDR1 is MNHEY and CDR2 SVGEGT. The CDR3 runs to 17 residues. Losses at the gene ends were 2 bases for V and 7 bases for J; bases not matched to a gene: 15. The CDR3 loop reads CASSYPGTGVVSGGYTF. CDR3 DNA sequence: TGTGCCAGCAGTTACCCCGGGACAGGCGTGGTGTCGGGTGGCTACACCTTC.

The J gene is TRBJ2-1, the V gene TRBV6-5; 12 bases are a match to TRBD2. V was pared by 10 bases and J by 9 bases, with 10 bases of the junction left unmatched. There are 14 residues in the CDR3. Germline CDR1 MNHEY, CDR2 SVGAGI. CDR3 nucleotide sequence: TGTGCCATCGATCTAGCGGGGGGGCCGGGTGAGCAGTTCTTC. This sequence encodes CAIDLAGGPGEQFF.